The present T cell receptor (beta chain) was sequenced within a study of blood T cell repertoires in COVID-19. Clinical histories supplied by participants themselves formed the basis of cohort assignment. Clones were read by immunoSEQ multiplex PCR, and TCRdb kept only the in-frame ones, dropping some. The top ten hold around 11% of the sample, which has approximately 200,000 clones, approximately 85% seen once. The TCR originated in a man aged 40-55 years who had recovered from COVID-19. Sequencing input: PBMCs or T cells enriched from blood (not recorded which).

Written as DNA, the CDR3 is TGTGCCATCCAAAGGGGCGGCAATCAGCCCCAGCATTTT. Amino acid sequence: CAIQRGGNQPQHF. The chain has TRBV6-5 and TRBJ1-5, with D possibly being TRBD1 (5 bases). Germline V CDR1 and CDR2: MNHEY, SVGAGI. Trimming cost V 10 bases and J 2 bases, with 12 bases left between them. CDR3 length equals 13 residues.